A single sample is the source of the 16 T cell receptor beta chains below, sequenced in a study of blood T cells in healthy people across ages. Alongside a J-beta primer mix, a sample-barcoded 5' primer served in a second PCR lasting about 7 to 12 cycles. TCRdb ran MiXCR on the 5' RACE reads and lists one entry per CDR3 protein. The table has fewer than 700,000 distinct CDR3 sequences, roughly 43% seen once. Sequencing used blood. These receptors came from a man at least 80 years old in good health.

This clonotype has only a few counts. The gene calls are TRBV30 and TRBJ2-4; D is possibly TRBD1 (6 bases). Gene TRBJ2-7 matches the end of the DNA better, so the J call may be wrong. The germline gives CDR1 GTSNPN, CDR2 SVGIG (reference sequence). The CDR3 has 13 residues. CDR3 loop: CAWSAGDNYEQYF. Written as DNA, the CDR3 is TGTGCCTGGAGTGCAGGGGACAACTACGAGCAGTACTTC.

This clonotype has only a few counts. CDR3 residues: CSAPHPGGAQETQYF. CDR3 bases: TGCAGTGCTCCTCATCCAGGGGGGGCCCAAGAGACCCAGTACTTC. The chain employs TRBV20-1 and TRBJ2-5, with D perhaps TRBD1 or TRBD2 (7 bases each). The CDR3 totals 15 residues. V shed 5 bases and J shed 1 base, with 17 bases lying between them. Looked up from germline, CDR1 is DFQATT and CDR2 is SNEGSKA (reference sequence).

This clonotype was seen only a few times. This may stem from a read error, because a much larger clone lies one nucleotide away. The rearrangement joins TRBV10-3 to TRBJ2-1; D not resolved. The CDR3 is made up of 14 amino acids. CDR1 is ENHRY, CDR2 SYGVKD, per germline. The CDR3 bases are TGTGCCATCAGGGAGTACTCAAGAGAAAATGAGCAGTTCTTC. This translates into CAIREYSRENEQFF.

The V call is TRBV20-1, the J call TRBJ2-3; TRBD2 matches at 7 bases. Germline CDR1 is DFQATT and CDR2 is SNEGSKA (reference sequence). Germline trimming cut 5 bases from V and 4 bases from J; bases unmatched to any gene: 12. The CDR3 is 15 residues long. CDR3 region: CSASLTSRSPDTQYF. DNA of the CDR3: TGCAGTGCTTCTCTGACTAGCAGGAGTCCAGATACGCAGTATTTT.

The rearrangement links TRBV4-2 to TRBJ2-4; 10 bases agree with TRBD1. Germline loops: CDR1 LGHNA, CDR2 YNFKEQ. V shed 6 bases and J 3 bases; nucleotides not matched to a gene: 8. The CDR3 sequence is 16 residues long. CDR3 in amino acids: CASRHIGDRGKNIQYF. Written as DNA, the CDR3 is TGTGCCAGCAGGCACATCGGGGACAGGGGCAAAAACATTCAGTACTTC.

This clonotype turned up a few times. The chain has TRBV20-1 and TRBJ2-7; 10 positions agree with TRBD1. CDR1 and CDR2 (germline): DFQATT, SNEGSKA (reference sequence). The CDR3 runs to 14 residues. The trim removed 6 bases at V and 4 bases at J, leaving 9 bases unmatched. CDR3 nucleotide sequence: TGCAGTGCCCGAATTGGGACAGGGGTTTACGAGCAGTACTTC. Amino acids: CSARIGTGVYEQYF.

This clonotype was picked up a small number of times. This sequence joins TRBV7-3 and TRBJ2-1, with a possible D match to TRBD1 (5 bases). Germline lookup yields CDR1 SGHTA and CDR2 FQGTGA. Trimming cost V 2 bases and J 0 bases, with 17 bases left between them. This CDR3 contains 18 residues. The CDR3 bases are TGTGCCAGCAGCTTAGCTCCGATTAGGGGCAGCTCCTACAATGAGCAGTTCTTC. Translating gives CASSLAPIRGSSYNEQFF.

This sequence joins TRBV29-1 and TRBJ2-7; 12 nucleotides match TRBD2. CDR1 SQVTM and CDR2 ANQGSEA come from the germline V gene. The CDR3 runs 14 residues. V lost 2 bases, J lost 4 bases, and 3 bases stayed unmatched. CDR3 region: CSVETLAGGYEQYF. The CDR3 region has the DNA TGCAGCGTTGAAACTCTAGCGGGGGGGTACGAGCAGTACTTC.

In this sample, this clonotype turned up a few times. The rearrangement links TRBV7-9 to TRBJ1-6, with a possible D match to TRBD1 (5 bases). Germline CDR1 SEHNR, CDR2 FQNEAQ (reference sequence). V lost 3 bases and J 7 bases, leaving 10 bases between the germline ends. This CDR3 is built from 14 residues. The CDR3 DNA reads TGTGCCAGCAGCTTGGGGGACCCGAATTCACCCCTCCACTTT. Its translation is CASSLGDPNSPLHF.

V and J are TRBV2 and TRBJ1-2; D is ambiguous. This CDR3 has 13 amino acids. In germline, CDR1 is SNHLY, CDR2 FYNNEI. V lost 7 bases and J lost 4, with 13 bases in between. This CDR3 is CASTRTASYGYTF. CDR3 nucleotides: TGTGCCAGCACCCGGACCGCCTCCTATGGCTACACCTTC.

This clonotype was recorded a few times. The CDR3 here is CASSLDFRAGHREGQYF. CDR3 coding DNA: TGTGCCAGCAGCTTAGATTTTAGGGCGGGTCACCGAGAAGGGCAGTATTTT. The chain combines TRBV7-2 with TRBJ2-3; D perhaps matches TRBD2 (5 bases). Deletions cut 1 base from V and 11 bases from J, with 25 bases between. The V gene's germline CDR1 is SGHTA and CDR2 FQGNSA. The CDR3 covers 17 residues.

This chain uses TRBV2 with TRBJ2-1, with 11 bases fitting TRBD1. CDR3 length equals 16 residues. Germline loops: CDR1 SNHLY, CDR2 FYNNEI. Trimming removed 10 bases from V and 8 bases from J; junction bases left unmatched: 16. The CDR3 sequence is CAKRDRRTGGSYEQFF. CDR3 DNA: TGTGCCAAAAGAGACCGCCGGACAGGGGGCTCCTATGAGCAGTTCTTC.

The CDR3 region is CASSSPTGNRYEQYF. The CDR3 coding sequence is TGTGCCAGCAGTTCCCCGACAGGGAATCGCTACGAGCAGTACTTC. V usage is TRBV27 and J usage is TRBJ2-7; 7 positions match TRBD1. CDR3 length equals 15 residues. Germline assignment: CDR1 MNHEY and CDR2 SMNVEV (reference sequence). V was pared by 4 bases and J by 3 bases, with 9 bases of the junction left unmatched.

The CDR3 here is CASTPTGVGNQPQHF. In nucleotides, the CDR3 is TGTGCCAGCACCCCGACAGGGGTGGGCAATCAGCCCCAGCATTTT. This chain links TRBV6-5 with TRBJ1-5; 8 nucleotides align to TRBD1. The CDR3 extends over 15 amino acids. V lost 7 bases and J lost 2; bases outside the gene matches: 7. From germline, CDR1 is MNHEY and CDR2 SVGAGI.

The V call is TRBV4-3, the J call TRBJ2-2; D unclear. This CDR3 spans 16 amino acids. Germline CDR1 LGHNA, CDR2 YSLEER. Trimming shortened V by 4 bases and J by 0 bases, and 12 bases separated the two germline ends. The DNA of the CDR3 is TGCGCCAGCAGCCCACGACCGTGCGCGAACACCGGGGAGCTGTTTTTT. Translating it yields CASSPRPCANTGELFF.

This rearrangement joins TRBV27 to TRBJ1-6, with 7 bases aligning to TRBD1. The CDR3 loop spans 16 amino acids. With 6 bases clipped from V and 7 bases from J, the junction kept 12 bases outside the gene matches. CDR1 is MNHEY and CDR2 is SMNVEV in the germline V gene (reference sequence). The CDR3 region has the DNA TGTGCCAGCAGGCCACAGGGGAAGGTTCGGAATTCACCCCTCCACTTT. As protein: CASRPQGKVRNSPLHF.